This entry is about one T cell receptor beta chain. Its recognized antigen is unknown. The sample holds no much larger clone one base away, and base qualities are not on file. Genomic DNA was isolated from the sorted cells so that the TCRbeta CDR3 region could be sequenced. The immunoSEQ Assay was used to sequence the TCRbeta CDR3 regions. TCRdb took this table from immuneACCESS and kept in-frame rearrangements with V and J called. Such tables lack part of the clones; where checked against another copy, unresolved V genes explain under half of the gap, and the rest is unexplained. The sample table holds about 79,000 clones, of which roughly 87% were seen once. The ten most abundant clones make up around 0.34% of the sample. Trimming at the junction amounts to 6 bases on V and 9 bases on J, and the germline ends lie 11 bases apart. From cysteine to phenylalanine, the CDR3 is 12 amino acids long. Only CDR3 DNA remains: 36 bases, in frame from the first base. CDR1 and CDR2, per the germline V gene, are SNHLY and FYNNEI.

Patients with autoimmune disease history or receiving systemic immunosuppression were excluded from the trial. In every dose cohort, peripheral blood was drawn for TCR sequencing at baseline, cycle 4 day 1, and cycle 7 day 1. Samples came from an open-label, multicenter, first-in-human phase I dose-escalation trial of ivuxolimab. The trial enrolled adults with locally advanced or metastatic head and neck squamous cell, hepatocellular, melanoma or renal cell carcinoma. CD4+ and CD8+ T cells were sorted separately from peripheral blood before TCR sequencing. This sample is part of a study of OX40 agonist ivuxolimab in advanced cancers. As for the study more broadly: The costimulatory receptor OX40 (CD134) was targeted by ivuxolimab, a fully human IgG2 agonistic monoclonal antibody. Among the roughly 52 dose-escalation patients, around 19 had hepatocellular carcinoma, 15 or so melanoma, 9 renal cell carcinoma and 9 head and neck cancer. The purpose of peripheral TCRbeta sequencing was to test whether ivuxolimab changed TCR sequence diversity and led to clonal T-cell expansion. The paper covers the monotherapy dose-escalation part of the phase I ivuxolimab trial, which included N = 52 patients. Intravenous ivuxolimab was administered to patients every 2 weeks at six dose levels: 0.01, 0.1, 0.3, 1.5, 3 and 10 mg/kg. Prior anti-PD-1, anti-PD-L1 or anti-CTLA-4 therapy was permitted, and checkpoint inhibitors had been received by roughly 40% of dose-escalation patients. In the dose-escalation cohort, roughly 80% of patients were male, and the mean age was roughly 60 years, with a range of 23 to 79. Partial responses occurred in three dose-escalation patients: two with cutaneous melanoma and one with hepatocellular carcinoma.

Study-level results and caveats: The antigen specificity of the clonally expanded peripheral T cells was not determined. After ivuxolimab, expanded clones were on average more numerous among CD8+ T cells than among CD4+ T cells. Low levels of normalized T-cell clonal expansion were also seen in some patients who did not respond. In the 0.1-3.0 mg/kg groups, partial responders were among the patients with the lowest normalized peripheral clonal expansion, particularly in CD8+ T cells. At doses of 0.1 to 3.0 mg/kg, clonal expansion of both CD4+ and CD8+ blood T cells was observed from baseline to week 6.

The sequence was collected from an adult with an advanced solid tumor such as melanoma, head and neck, liver or kidney cancer. The sequence is built from TRBV2 and TRBJ2-2; the D gene is possibly TRBD1, with 6 bases matching. The sample here was CD4+ or CD8+ T cells sorted from blood, taken in a trial of the OX40 agonist ivuxolimab. The CDR3 amino acid sequence is: CASRTGDRELFF. The DNA sequence reads TGTGCCAGCAGGACAGGCGACCGGGAGCTGTTTTTT.